The present entry profiles one T cell receptor (beta chain) with its context. Antigen unknown. The sample originates from a study of beta chain features in type 1 diabetes. Whole-study results and caveats: People with Type 1 diabetes carried modestly yet significantly shorter TCRB CDR3s in all four CD4+ subsets. In comparison with healthy donors, patients had naive, central memory and Treg TCRB repertoires that appeared more similar.

This CDR3 has 13 amino acids. Germline trimming cut 3 bases from V and 4 bases from J; bases unmatched to any gene: 2. Germline V gene sequence: CDR1 SGHRS, CDR2 YFSETQ. The investigators reverse transcribed all of the isolated RNA, so they sequenced expressed TCRB transcripts. The data were produced by immunoSEQ multiplex PCR, yet TCRdb's version contains in-frame clones alone and is incomplete. The data contain tens of thousands of clones, less than 70% of them seen just once; the ten biggest clones take up around 2.5%. This TCR was recovered from a woman aged 30 to 39 with type 1 diabetes. J is TRBJ2-5 and V is TRBV5-1; 8 bases are a match to TRBD1. The sequenced sample was Tregs from blood. The CDR3 here is CASSSTGGETQYF. The CDR3 region has the DNA TGCGCCAGCAGCTCCACAGGGGGAGAGACCCAGTACTTC.